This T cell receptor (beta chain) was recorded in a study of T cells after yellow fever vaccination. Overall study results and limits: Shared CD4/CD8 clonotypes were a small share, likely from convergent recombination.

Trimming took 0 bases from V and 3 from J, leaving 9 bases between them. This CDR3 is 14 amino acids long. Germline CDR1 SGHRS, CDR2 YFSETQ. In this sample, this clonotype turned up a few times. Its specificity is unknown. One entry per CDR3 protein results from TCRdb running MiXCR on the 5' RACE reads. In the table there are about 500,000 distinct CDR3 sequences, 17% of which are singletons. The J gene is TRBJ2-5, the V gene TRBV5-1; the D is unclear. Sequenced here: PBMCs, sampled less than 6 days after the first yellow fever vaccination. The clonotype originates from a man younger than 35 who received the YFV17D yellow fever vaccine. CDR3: CASSLGQTEETQYF. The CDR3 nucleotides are TGCGCCAGCAGCTTGGGGCAGACCGAAGAGACCCAGTACTTC. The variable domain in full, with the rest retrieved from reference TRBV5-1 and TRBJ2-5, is KAGVTQTPRYLIKTRGQQVTLSCSPISGHRSVSWYQQTPGQGLQFLFEYFSETQRNKGNFPGRFSGRQFSNSRSEMNVSTLELGDSALYLCASSLGQTEETQYFGPGTRLLVL.